This T cell receptor (beta chain) was observed in a study of PD-L1 blockade in urothelial cancer. Whole-study context: Among blood samples, the median T cell count was some 140,000. Whole-study results and caveats: Durable benefit was linked to greater 3-week expansion of tumor-associated blood clones.

The CDR3 spans 17 residues. V trimming: 3 bases; J trimming: 5 bases; junction bases outside the gene matches: 13. Germline V gives CDR1 SGDLS, CDR2 YYNGEE. Synthetically made TCR analog templates were put into each PCR as spikes. Profiled with immunoSEQ multiplex PCR; TCRdb holds only in-frame clones, not every one. Of around 92,000 clones in the sample, more than 70% are singletons; the top ten hold around 1%. Details on this clone: Its specificity is unknown.

The time point is: pretreatment peripheral blood. Locally advanced or metastatic urothelial carcinoma was diagnosed in the patients. The specimen was PBMCs, collected around atezolizumab (anti-PD-L1) treatment. This clonotype was obtained from a woman older than 75 with urothelial cancer. The chain links TRBV9 to TRBJ2-2; 7 bases map to TRBD1. This CDR3 is CASSETGTDLWTGELFF. The CDR3 DNA sequence: TGTGCCAGCAGCGAAACTGGGACAGATCTGTGGACCGGGGAGCTGTTTTTT. Supplemented by reference TRBV9 and TRBJ2-2, the full variable domain reads DSGVTQTPKHLITATGQRVTLRCSPRSGDLSVYWYQQSLDQGLQFLIQYYNGEERAKGNILERFSAQQFPDLHSELNLSSLELGDSALYFCASSETGTDLWTGELFFGEGSRLTVL.